The entry below describes one TCR beta chain. This specimen belongs to a study of shared clonotypes between healthy human individuals. Deep-level running was used for the assay. Profiling relied on immunoSEQ multiplex PCR, and the TCRdb table lists in-frame clones only, not all of them. The repertoire consists of just over 2,000,000 clones, with around 96% occurring once and the leading ten covering 1.1%. The naive CD8 fraction comprised CD45RO-negative cells positively selected for CCR7 and excluded terminally differentiated effector memory CD45RA+ cells. The V and J ends lost 2 bases and 7 bases, in that order; junction bases with no gene match: 7. CDR3 size: 14 residues. Per the germline V gene, CDR1 is MNHNS and CDR2 is SASEGT.

The sequenced material came from naive CD8+ T cells sorted from blood. The chain links TRBV6-1 to TRBJ2-5, with TRBD1 matching over 7 bases. The receptor comes from a man in his late teens or twenties in good health. CDR3 residues: CASSERDSWGTQYF. The CDR3, as DNA: TGTGCCAGCAGTGAACGGGACAGCTGGGGGACCCAGTACTTC.